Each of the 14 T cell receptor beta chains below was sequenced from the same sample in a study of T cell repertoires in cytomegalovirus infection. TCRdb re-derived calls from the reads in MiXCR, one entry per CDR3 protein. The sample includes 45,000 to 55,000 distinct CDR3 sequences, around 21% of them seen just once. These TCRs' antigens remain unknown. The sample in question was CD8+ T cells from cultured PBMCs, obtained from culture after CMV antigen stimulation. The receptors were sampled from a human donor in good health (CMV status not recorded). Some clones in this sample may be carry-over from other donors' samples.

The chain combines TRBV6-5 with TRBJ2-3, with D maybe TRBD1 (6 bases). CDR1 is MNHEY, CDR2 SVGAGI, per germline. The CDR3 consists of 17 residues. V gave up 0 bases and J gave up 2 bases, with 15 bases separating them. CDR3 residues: CASSYSGGLSYTDTQYF. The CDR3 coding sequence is TGTGCCAGCAGTTACTCTGGGGGCCTTTCTTACACAGATACGCAGTATTTT.

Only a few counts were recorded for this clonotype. CDR3: CASSHRTSGVITGELFF. In DNA, the CDR3 is TGTGCCAGCAGCCACCGGACTAGCGGGGTTATCACCGGGGAGCTGTTTTTT. This chain joins TRBV11-3 and TRBJ2-2; 12 bases agree with TRBD2. The trim removed 5 bases at V and 4 bases at J, leaving 8 bases unmatched. There are 17 residues in the CDR3. Germline CDR1 is SGHNT and CDR2 is YENEEA.

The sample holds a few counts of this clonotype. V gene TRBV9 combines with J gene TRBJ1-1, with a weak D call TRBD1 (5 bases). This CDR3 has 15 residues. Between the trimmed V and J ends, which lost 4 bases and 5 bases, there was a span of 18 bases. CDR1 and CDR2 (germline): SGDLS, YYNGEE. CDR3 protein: CASSPRAGMGTEAFF. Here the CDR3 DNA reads TGTGCCAGCAGCCCCCGGGCAGGGATGGGGACTGAAGCTTTCTTT.

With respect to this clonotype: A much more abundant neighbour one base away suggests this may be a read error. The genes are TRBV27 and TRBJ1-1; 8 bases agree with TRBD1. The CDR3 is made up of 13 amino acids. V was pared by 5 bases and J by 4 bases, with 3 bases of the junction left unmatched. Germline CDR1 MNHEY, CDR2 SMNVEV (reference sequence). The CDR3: CASSGTGGTEAFF. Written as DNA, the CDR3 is TGTGCCAGCAGTGGCACAGGGGGCACTGAAGCTTTCTTT.

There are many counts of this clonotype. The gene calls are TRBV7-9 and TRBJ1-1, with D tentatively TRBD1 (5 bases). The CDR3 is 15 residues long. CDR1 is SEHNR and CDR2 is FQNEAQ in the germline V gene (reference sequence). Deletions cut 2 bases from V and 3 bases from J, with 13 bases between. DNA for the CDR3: TGTGCCAGCAGCTTATTGCAGGGTGGGGACACTGAAGCTTTCTTT. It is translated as CASSLLQGGDTEAFF.

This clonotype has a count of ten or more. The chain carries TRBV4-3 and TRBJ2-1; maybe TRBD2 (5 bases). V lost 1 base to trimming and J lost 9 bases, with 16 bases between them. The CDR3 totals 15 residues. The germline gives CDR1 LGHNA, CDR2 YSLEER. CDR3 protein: CASSQASYSGSEQFF. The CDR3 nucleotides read TGCGCCAGCAGCCAAGCTAGCTATTCGGGGAGTGAGCAGTTCTTC.

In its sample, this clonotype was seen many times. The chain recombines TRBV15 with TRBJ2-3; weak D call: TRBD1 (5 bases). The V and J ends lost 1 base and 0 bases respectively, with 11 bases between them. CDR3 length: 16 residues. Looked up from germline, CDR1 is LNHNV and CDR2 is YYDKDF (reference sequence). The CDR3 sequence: CATSRGSSGSTDTQYF. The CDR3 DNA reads TGTGCCACCAGCAGAGGGTCCTCAGGGAGCACAGATACGCAGTATTTT.

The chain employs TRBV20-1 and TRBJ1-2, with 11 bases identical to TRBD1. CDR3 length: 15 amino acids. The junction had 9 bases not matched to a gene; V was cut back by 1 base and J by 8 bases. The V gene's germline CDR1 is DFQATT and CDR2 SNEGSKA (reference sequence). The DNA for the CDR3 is TGCAGTGCTAGAGGTTCCGGACAGGGGGCATGGGGCTACACCTTC. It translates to CSARGSGQGAWGYTF.

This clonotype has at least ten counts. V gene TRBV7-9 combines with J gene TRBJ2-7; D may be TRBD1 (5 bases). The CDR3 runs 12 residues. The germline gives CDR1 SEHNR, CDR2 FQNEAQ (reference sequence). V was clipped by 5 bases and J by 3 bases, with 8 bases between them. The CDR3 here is CASSITGYEQYF. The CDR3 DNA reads TGTGCCAGCAGCATTACAGGCTACGAGCAGTACTTC.

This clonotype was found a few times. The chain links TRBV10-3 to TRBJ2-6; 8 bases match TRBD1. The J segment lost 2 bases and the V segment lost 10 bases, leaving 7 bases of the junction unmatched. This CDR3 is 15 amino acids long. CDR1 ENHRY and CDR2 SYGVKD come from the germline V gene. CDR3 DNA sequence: TGTGCCACCTGGACAGGGCAGGCTGGGGCCAACGTCCTGACTTTC. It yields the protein CATWTGQAGANVLTF.

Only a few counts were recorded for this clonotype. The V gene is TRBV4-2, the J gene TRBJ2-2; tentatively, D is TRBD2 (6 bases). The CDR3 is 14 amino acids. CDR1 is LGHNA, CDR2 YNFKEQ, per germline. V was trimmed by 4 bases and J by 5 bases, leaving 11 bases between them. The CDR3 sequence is CASSPGGGTGELFF. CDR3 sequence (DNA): TGTGCCAGCAGCCCCGGGGGTGGAACCGGGGAGCTGTTTTTT.

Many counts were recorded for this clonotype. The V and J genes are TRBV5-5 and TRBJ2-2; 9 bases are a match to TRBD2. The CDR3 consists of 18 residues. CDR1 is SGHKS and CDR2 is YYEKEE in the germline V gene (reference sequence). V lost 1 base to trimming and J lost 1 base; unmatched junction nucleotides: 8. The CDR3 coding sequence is TGTGCCAGCAGCTTGAGTCCTAGCGGGGCCTTGAACACCGGGGAGCTGTTTTTT. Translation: CASSLSPSGALNTGELFF.

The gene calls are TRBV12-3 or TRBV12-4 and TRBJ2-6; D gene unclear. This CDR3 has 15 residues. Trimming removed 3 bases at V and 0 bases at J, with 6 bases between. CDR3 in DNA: TGTGCCAGCAGTTTGAGTAGCTCTGGGGCCAACGTCCTGACTTTC. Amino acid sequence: CASSLSSSGANVLTF.

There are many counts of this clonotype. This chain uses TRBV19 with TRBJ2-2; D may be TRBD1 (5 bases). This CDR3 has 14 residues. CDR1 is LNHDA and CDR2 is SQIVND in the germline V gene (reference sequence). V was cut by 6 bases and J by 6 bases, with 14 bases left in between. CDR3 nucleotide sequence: TGTGCCAGTAGCGTTATCAGGGTATCCGGGGAGCTGTTTTTT. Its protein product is CASSVIRVSGELFF.